A single count supports the clone carrying this T cell receptor beta chain. Its specificity is not known. The CDR3 runs to 15 residues. The V end lost 1 base, the J end lost 4 bases, and 10 bases lay between the germline ends. Germline values: CDR1 LGHNA, CDR2 YSLEER. TCRdb keeps only in-frame clones here, not all; method: immunoSEQ multiplex PCR. Of 100,000 or so clones listed, about 88% are singletons. This record belongs to a study of T cell responses to AZD1222 COVID-19 vaccine. General study findings and limits: Along spike, vaccine-associated CD4 TCRs were found throughout, with dominance at 160-218 and 743-854. Baseline antibody screening turned up just six seropositive AZD1222 recipients. There were mostly white British donors and more females than males, and clonal diversity was possibly underestimated. A reported finding is that nearly half of spike-specific TCRs target unmutated variant regions.

This clonotype was obtained from an adult in good health. The chain carries TRBV4-3 and TRBJ1-4, with D uncertain. This specimen was peripheral blood, taken on day 0 of AZD1222 vaccination. The CDR3 sequence: CASSQARGFNEKLFF. As DNA, the CDR3 is TGCGCCAGCAGCCAAGCACGAGGATTTAATGAAAAACTGTTTTTT.